What follows are 15 T cell receptor beta chains derived from one specimen sequenced in a study of T-cell reconstitution after alpha-beta-depleted transplantation in children. Unique molecular identifiers tagged the TCRbeta library. TCRdb analysed the PCR reads with MiXCR anew, one entry per CDR3 protein. The sample gives approximately 210,000 distinct CDR3 sequences, roughly 15% of which show up once; 43% is in the top ten. Specimen: PBMCs, mostly from graft donor cells, collected 360 days after TCRalphabeta/CD19-depleted stem cell transplant. The receptors stem from a male patient between 2 and 15 years old who had a stem cell transplant for acute lymphoblastic leukemia, so the T cells may come from the graft donor.

This chain connects TRBV5-1 to TRBJ1-2; D remains ambiguous. Trimming pared 0 bases from V and 2 bases from J, leaving 14 bases between. Looked up from germline, CDR1 is SGHRS and CDR2 is YFSETQ. This CDR3 spans 16 amino acids. CDR3 in amino acids: CASSLGAAGSNYGYTF. The CDR3 region has the DNA TGCGCCAGCAGCTTGGGAGCGGCTGGGAGCAACTATGGCTACACCTTC.

This clonotype came up many times. This chain links TRBV29-1 with TRBJ1-1, with D unclear. This CDR3 region has 11 residues. V was trimmed by 7 bases and J by 1 base, leaving 7 bases between them. Germline CDR1 reads SQVTM; CDR2 reads ANQGSEA. The CDR3 loop is CSAQENTEAFF. The CDR3 coding sequence is TGCAGCGCCCAAGAGAACACTGAAGCTTTCTTT.

This chain links TRBV25-1 with TRBJ2-3; D might be TRBD2 (6 bases). In germline, CDR1 is MGHDK, CDR2 SYGVNS. Between the trimmed V and J ends, which lost 1 base and 11 bases, there was a span of 13 bases. The CDR3 has 13 amino acids. The CDR3 spells CASSESGTPGQYF. DNA of the CDR3: TGTGCCAGCAGTGAATCCGGGACTCCGGGGCAGTATTTT.

The sample holds a few counts of this clonotype. The rearrangement joins TRBV19 to TRBJ2-2, with D possibly matching TRBD2 (5 bases). The CDR3 has 11 residues. The V gene lost 10 bases and the J gene lost 9 bases, with 12 bases spanning the gap. CDR1 is LNHDA, CDR2 SQIVND, per germline (reference sequence). The CDR3 is CATGRERELFF. In nucleotides, the CDR3 is TGTGCCACCGGAAGGGAGAGGGAGCTGTTTTTT.

This clonotype showed up many times. The J gene is TRBJ2-4, the V gene TRBV20-1, with TRBD1 as a possible D gene (6 bases). Per germline, CDR1 DFQATT and CDR2 SNEGSKA (reference sequence). The length of the CDR3 is 13 residues. Trimming cost V 5 bases and J 2 bases, with 10 bases left between them. This chain's CDR3 is CSAAGTSKNIQYF. CDR3 coding DNA: TGCAGTGCTGCCGGGACATCCAAAAACATTCAGTACTTC.

Concerning this clonotype: A read error may account for a junction end that differs from germline. The chain recombines TRBV7-7 with TRBJ2-7; 9 nucleotides align to TRBD1. This CDR3 region has 15 residues. From germline, CDR1 is SSHAT and CDR2 FNYEAQ (reference sequence). DNA for the CDR3: TGTGCTAGCAGCTTAGGGACAGGGAGCTCCTACGAGCAGTACTTC. Its translation is CASSLGTGSSYEQYF.

The rearrangement links TRBV2 to TRBJ1-3; D remains unclear. The CDR3 loop spans 14 amino acids. Per germline, CDR1 SNHLY and CDR2 FYNNEI. V dropped 10 bases and J dropped 0 bases, with 13 bases sitting between them. The CDR3 coding sequence is TGTGCCACCGCGGCGCCGGGCTCTGGAAACACCATATATTTT. Protein product: CATAAPGSGNTIYF.

This clonotype was detected only a few times. The V gene is TRBV7-2, the J gene TRBJ1-2, with 9 positions matching TRBD1. CDR3 length: 15 amino acids. V dropped 3 bases and J dropped 7; count of bases not matched to a gene: 9. CDR1 and CDR2 (germline): SGHTA, FQGNSA. CDR3 bases: TGTGCCAGCAGCTTTGGCACAGGGGGCGTTAGTGGCTACACCTTC. Its translation: CASSFGTGGVSGYTF. The full variable domain, rest sourced from reference TRBV7-2 and TRBJ1-2, is GAGVSQSPSNKVTEKGKDVELRCDPISGHTALYWYRQSLGQGLEFLIYFQGNSAPDKSGLPSDRFSAERTGGSVSTLTIQRTQQEDSAVYLCASSFGTGGVSGYTFGSGTRLTVV.

There are many counts of this clonotype. V gene TRBV4-3 combines with J gene TRBJ2-2; tentative D call: TRBD2 (5 bases). Trimming removed 0 bases from V and 5 bases from J, with 13 bases in between. There are 16 residues in the CDR3. Germline CDR1 is LGHNA and CDR2 is YSLEER. The CDR3 spells CASSQDLRVGTGELFF. In nucleotides, the CDR3 is TGCGCCAGCAGCCAAGATTTGCGGGTTGGGACCGGGGAGCTGTTTTTT.

The chain combines TRBV29-1 with TRBJ2-5; TRBD1 might be the D (6 bases). Trimming removed 6 bases from V and 2 bases from J, with 10 bases in between. Germline V gene lookup returns CDR1 SQVTM and CDR2 ANQGSEA. The CDR3 runs to 12 residues. DNA of the CDR3: TGCAGCGTAGACGGGACACAAGAGACCCAGTACTTC. This sequence encodes CSVDGTQETQYF.

This clonotype was seen a few times. The rearrangement joins TRBV6-1 to TRBJ2-1; 7 bases map to TRBD1. The J segment lost 2 bases and the V segment lost 6 bases, leaving 7 bases of the junction unmatched. The CDR3 spans 15 residues. Germline V lookup: CDR1 MNHNS, CDR2 SASEGT. The CDR3: CASRTPDRAYNEQFF. In nucleotides, the CDR3 is TGTGCCAGCAGGACGCCCGACAGGGCCTACAATGAGCAGTTCTTC.

This clonotype has only a few counts. The V and J genes are TRBV7-2 and TRBJ2-7; 9 bases agree with TRBD1. The J segment lost 3 bases and the V segment lost 2 bases, leaving 2 bases of the junction unmatched. Per the germline V gene, CDR1 is SGHTA and CDR2 is FQGNSA. This CDR3 is built from 14 residues. The CDR3 is CASSLWDRDYEQYF. The CDR3 nucleotides are TGTGCCAGCAGCTTATGGGACAGGGACTACGAGCAGTACTTC.

V and J are TRBV2 and TRBJ1-2; weak D call: TRBD1 (5 bases). This CDR3 has 16 amino acids. The V end lost 2 bases, the J end lost 2 bases, and 15 bases lay between the germline ends. Germline loops: CDR1 SNHLY, CDR2 FYNNEI. CDR3 nucleotide sequence: TGTGCCAGCAGTGAAACCTTAGCGGGACGGAACTATGGCTACACCTTC. Translating gives CASSETLAGRNYGYTF. Complete variable domain (other parts from reference TRBV2 and TRBJ1-2): EPEVTQTPSHQVTQMGQEVILRCVPISNHLYFYWYRQILGQKVEFLVSFYNNEISEKSEIFDDQFSVERPDGSNFTLKIRSTKLEDSAMYFCASSETLAGRNYGYTFGSGTRLTVV.

The V and J genes are TRBV3-1 and TRBJ2-2; D perhaps matches TRBD2 (5 bases). V lost 4 bases and J 6 bases, leaving 12 bases between the germline ends. The CDR3 length is 14 residues. CDR1 and CDR2 from the germline V gene are LGHDT and YNNKEL (reference sequence). The CDR3 loop reads CASSPMRVAGELFF. The CDR3 nucleotides are TGTGCCAGCAGCCCAATGAGGGTAGCCGGGGAGCTGTTTTTT.

In this sample, this clonotype turned up a few times. The rearrangement links TRBV24-1 to TRBJ2-1, with TRBD2 identical over 12 bases. Looked up from germline, CDR1 is KGHDR and CDR2 is SFDVKD. This CDR3 has 16 residues. Germline trimming cut 7 bases from V and 9 bases from J; bases unmatched to any gene: 12. CDR3 loop: CATSPGLAGLSGEQFF. CDR3 sequence (DNA): TGTGCCACCAGCCCCGGACTAGCGGGACTATCGGGTGAGCAGTTCTTC.